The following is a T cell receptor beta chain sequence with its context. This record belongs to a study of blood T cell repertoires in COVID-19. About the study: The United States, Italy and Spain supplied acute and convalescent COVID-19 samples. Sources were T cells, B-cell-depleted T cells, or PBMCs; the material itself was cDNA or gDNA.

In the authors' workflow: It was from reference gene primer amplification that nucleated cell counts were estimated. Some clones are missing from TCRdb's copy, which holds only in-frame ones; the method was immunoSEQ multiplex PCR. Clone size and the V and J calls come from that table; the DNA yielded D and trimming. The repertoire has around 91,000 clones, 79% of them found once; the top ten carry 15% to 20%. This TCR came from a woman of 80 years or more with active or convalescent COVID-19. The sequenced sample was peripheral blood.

CDR3 sequence (DNA): TGTGCCAGCAGCCCCCCGGGACTAGCGGGAGGGTCTTATCTGGATACGCAGTATTTT. Protein: CASSPPGLAGGSYLDTQYF. The V gene is TRBV5-4, the J gene TRBJ2-3; 16 positions match TRBD2. The V gene's germline CDR1 is SGHNT and CDR2 YYREEE (reference sequence). Trimming took 4 bases from V and 6 from J; bases not matched to a gene: 14. This CDR3 comprises 19 residues.